These 8 T cell receptor beta chains originate from one sample sequenced in a study of T cell clonality in common variable immunodeficiency. Sequencing used immunoSEQ multiplex PCR; TCRdb keeps in-frame clones, though not all of them. The sample has 35,000 to 50,000 clones, none seen only once; the top ten hold 0.6% to 0.8%. Sequenced: peripheral blood mononuclear cells. The origin of the receptors is a person aged 18-70 years in good health.

This clone has at least ten counts. Sequencing ends 3 residues short of the CDR3 end; the germline J gene provides the rest. The rearrangement links TRBV4-2 to TRBJ1-3, with D possibly matching TRBD1 (6 bases). This CDR3 comprises 20 residues. Per germline, CDR1 LGHNA and CDR2 YNFKEQ. The V and J ends lost 0 bases and 0 bases respectively, with 21 bases between them. This CDR3 reads CASSQDPLPGGAHSGNTIYF. CDR3 DNA (partial): TGTGCCAGCAGCCAAGATCCCCTCCCGGGGGGGGCCCACTCTGGAAACACC.

In its sample, this clone was seen a few times. The read terminates 3 residues ahead of where the CDR3 ends, so the germline J gene completes it. The rearrangement links TRBV6-2 or TRBV6-3 to TRBJ2-4; possible D gene TRBD2, 5 bases. This CDR3 has 14 residues. Germline CDR1 MNHEY, CDR2 SVGEGT. The CDR3 reads CASSYYGVNYGQYF. The sequenced CDR3 bases are TGTGCCAGCAGTTACTACGGGGTTAACTATGGT.

This clone was seen at least ten times. The CDR3 end falls 3 residues outside the read, so it is completed with the germline J gene. V gene TRBV5-4 combines with J gene TRBJ2-7; tentative D call: TRBD1 (6 bases). CDR3 size: 13 residues. CDR1 SGHNT and CDR2 YYREEE come from the germline V gene (reference sequence). With 3 bases removed from V and 1 base from J, the gap between germline ends came to 8 bases. Incomplete CDR3 DNA: TGTGCCAGCAGCTCGGACAGTTCCTACGAG. Encoded protein: CASSSDSSYE. The complete CDR3 protein is CASSSDSSYEQYF.

This clone was seen ten or more times. The CDR3 is cut off 3 residues early in the read; its end comes from the germline J gene. The gene calls are TRBV5-4 and TRBJ2-3; D uncertain. The CDR3 spans 13 residues. Trimming cost V 1 base and J 4 bases, with 7 bases left between them. The germline V gene has CDR1 SGHNT and CDR2 YYREEE (reference sequence). The DNA read from the CDR3 is TGTGCCAGCAGCTTGTCGGTACCAGATACG. Translation: CASSLSVPDT. The whole CDR3 sequence is CASSLSVPDTQYF. Full variable domain (missing parts from reference TRBV5-4 and TRBJ2-3): ETGVTQSPTHLIKTRGQQVTLRCSSQSGHNTVSWYQQALGQGPQFIFQYYREEENGRGNFPPRFSGLQFPNYSSELNVNALELDDSALYLCASSLSVPDTQYFGPGTRLTVL.

This clone has a handful of counts. CDR3 DNA, as far as it was read: TGTGCCAGCATCCCTGGGACAAAAGCCGTATACGAG. Protein sequence: CASIPGTKAVYE. The whole CDR3 is CASIPGTKAVYEQYF. V gene TRBV7-2 combines with J gene TRBJ2-7, with D perhaps TRBD1 (6 bases). The read finishes 3 residues shy of the CDR3 end, and the germline J gene is used to complete it. Looked up from germline, CDR1 is SGHTA and CDR2 is FQGNSA. Trimming cost V 7 bases and J 4 bases, with 20 bases left between them. The CDR3 consists of 15 residues. The whole variable domain, filled in from reference TRBV7-2 and TRBJ2-7, reads GAGVSQSPSNKVTEKGKDVELRCDPISGHTALYWYRQSLGQGLEFLIYFQGNSAPDKSGLPSDRFSAERTGGSVSTLTIQRTQQEDSAVYLCASIPGTKAVYEQYFGPGTRLTVT.

This clone was counted ten times or more. Read coverage stops 3 residues before the CDR3 terminus; the germline J gene supplies the remainder. The V call is TRBV27, the J call TRBJ1-1, with D perhaps matching TRBD1 (6 bases). V lost 6 bases, J lost 3 bases, and 17 bases lay in between. The CDR3 runs 15 residues. Germline V gene sequence: CDR1 MNHEY, CDR2 SMNVEV (reference sequence). Incomplete CDR3 DNA: TGTGCCAGCAGGCTCATTGGAGGGGGGGACACTGAA. This encodes CASRLIGGGDTE. The full CDR3 protein reads CASRLIGGGDTEAFF.

This clone showed up many times. The read comes to an end 3 residues before the CDR3 does, leaving the germline J gene to fill in the end. This chain connects TRBV2 to TRBJ2-3, with 9 nucleotides matching TRBD2. The V segment lost 9 bases and the J segment 6 bases; nucleotides outside the gene matches: 16. This CDR3 is 16 amino acids long. In germline, CDR1 is SNHLY, CDR2 FYNNEI. CDR3 bases read: TGTGCCAGTGAGGGGTGGCTAGCGGGATTCAGGGATACG. As protein: CASEGWLAGFRDT. The full-length CDR3 reads as CASEGWLAGFRDTQYF.

This clone was counted ten times or more. CDR3 residues: CAISGQPAQPQHF. The CDR3 bases that were read are TGTGCCATCTCGGGACAGCCGGCTCAGCCC. This chain links TRBV10-3 with TRBJ1-5, with 7 bases identical to TRBD1. The read finishes 3 residues shy of the CDR3 end, and the germline J gene is used to complete it. The J segment lost 6 bases and the V segment lost 8 bases, leaving 7 bases of the junction unmatched. There are 13 residues in the CDR3. Germline loops: CDR1 ENHRY, CDR2 SYGVKD.